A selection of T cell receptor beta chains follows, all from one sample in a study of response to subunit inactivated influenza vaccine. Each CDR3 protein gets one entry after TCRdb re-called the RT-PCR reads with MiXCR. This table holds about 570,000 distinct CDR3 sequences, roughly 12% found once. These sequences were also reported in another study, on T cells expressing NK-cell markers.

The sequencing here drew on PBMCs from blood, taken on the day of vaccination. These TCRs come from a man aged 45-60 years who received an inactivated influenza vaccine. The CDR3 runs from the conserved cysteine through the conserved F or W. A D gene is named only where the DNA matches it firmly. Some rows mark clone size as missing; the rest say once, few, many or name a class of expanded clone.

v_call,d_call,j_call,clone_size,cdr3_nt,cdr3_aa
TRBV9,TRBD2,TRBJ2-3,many,TGTGCCAGCAGCGTAGTAGGACTAGCGGGAGCAGATACGCAGTATTTT,CASSVVGLAGADTQYF
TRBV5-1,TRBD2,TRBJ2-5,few,TGCGCCAGCAGCTCGACTAGCGGGCAAGAGACCCAGTACTTC,CASSSTSGQETQYF
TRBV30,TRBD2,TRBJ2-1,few,TGTGCCTGGAGACTAGCGGGAGTCCACAATGAGCAGTTCTTC,CAWRLAGVHNEQFF
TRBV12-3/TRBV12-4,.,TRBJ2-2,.,TGTGCCAGCAGCCCTACCCCCGGAGTCACCGGGGAGCTGTTTTTT,CASSPTPGVTGELFF
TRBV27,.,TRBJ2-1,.,TGTGCCAGCAGTTTATCGGAAAACGGGGTCCTCAATGAGCAGTTCTTC,CASSLSENGVLNEQFF
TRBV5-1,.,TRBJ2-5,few,TGCGCCAGCAGCTCCACTATGACACAAGAGACCCAGTACTTC,CASSSTMTQETQYF
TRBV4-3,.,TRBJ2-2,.,TGCGCCAGCAGCCAACAGGGTTCCGGGGAGCTGTTTTTT,CASSQQGSGELFF
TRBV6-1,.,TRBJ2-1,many,TGTGCCAGCGGTCTGGGGGGCATGGTCAGTGAGCAGTTCTTC,CASGLGGMVSEQFF
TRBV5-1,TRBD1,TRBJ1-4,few,TGCGCCAGCAGCTTGGGGACAGGGGTGACGGAAAAACTGTTTTTT,CASSLGTGVTEKLFF
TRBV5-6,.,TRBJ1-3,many,TGTGCCAGCAGCTTCCGGTCCGGTAGAAACACCATATATTTT,CASSFRSGRNTIYF
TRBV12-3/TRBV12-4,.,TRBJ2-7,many,TGTGCCAGCAGCTCAGACACCTCCTACGAGCAGTACTTC,CASSSDTSYEQYF
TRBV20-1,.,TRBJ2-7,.,TGCAGTGCTAGTTGGCAACTGGCCGAGCAGTACTTC,CSASWQLAEQYF
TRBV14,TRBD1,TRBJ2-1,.,TGTGCCAGCAGCCAAGATTGGGCAGGGGGCAGTGAGCAGTTCTTC,CASSQDWAGGSEQFF
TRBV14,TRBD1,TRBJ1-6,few,TGTGCCAGCAGCCAAATGGACAGGGGCTTAGGTTCACCCCTCCACTTT,CASSQMDRGLGSPLHF
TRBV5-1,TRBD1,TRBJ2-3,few,TGCGCCAGCAGCATGGGGGACAGGTATAGCACAGATACGCAGTATTTT,CASSMGDRYSTDTQYF
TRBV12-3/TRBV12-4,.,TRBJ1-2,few,TGTGCCAGCAGTTTAGAGCGCTACTCCGGCTACACCTTC,CASSLERYSGYTF
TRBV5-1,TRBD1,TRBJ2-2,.,TGCGCCAGCAGCCCGGGACAGCTAAACACCGGGGAGCTGTTTTTT,CASSPGQLNTGELFF
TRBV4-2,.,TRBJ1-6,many,TGTGCCAGCAGCCAAGAAAAGGGTTCACCCCTCCACTTT,CASSQEKGSPLHF
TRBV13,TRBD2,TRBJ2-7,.,TGTGCCAGCAGCTTATTTACTAGCGGGTGGCGAAACGAGCAGTACTTC,CASSLFTSGWRNEQYF
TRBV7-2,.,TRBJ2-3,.,TGTGCCAGCAGCCTCCGTCGATTAGCGGTTAGCACAGATACGCAGTATTTT,CASSLRRLAVSTDTQYF
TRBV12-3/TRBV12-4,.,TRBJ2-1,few,TGTGCCAGCACCCTCGTCACCTCGGGGGAGCAGTTCTTC,CASTLVTSGEQFF
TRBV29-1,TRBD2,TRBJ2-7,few,TGCAGCGTTGTGCAGCGGGGTTACGAGCAGTACTTC,CSVVQRGYEQYF
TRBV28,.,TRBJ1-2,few,TGTGCCAGCAGTCCCCACGGACAGACGCTCTATGGCTACACCTTC,CASSPHGQTLYGYTF
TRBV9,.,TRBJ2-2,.,TGTGCCAGCAGCGTAGCCCCTAACAGGGTAAACGGGGAGCTGTTTTTT,CASSVAPNRVNGELFF
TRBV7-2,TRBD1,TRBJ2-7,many,TGTGCCAGCAGCTCAGGACAGGGCACCTACGAGCAGTACTTC,CASSSGQGTYEQYF
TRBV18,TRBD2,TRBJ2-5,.,TGTGCCAGCTCACCGAGGCTAGCGGGAGTCGCAGAGACCCAGTACTTC,CASSPRLAGVAETQYF
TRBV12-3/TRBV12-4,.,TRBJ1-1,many,TGTGCCAGCAGCGGACAGATGAACACTGAAGCTTTCTTT,CASSGQMNTEAFF
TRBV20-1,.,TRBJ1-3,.,TGCAGTGCTAGAGGGAGGAGGCAGAGCTCTGGAAACACCATATATTTT,CSARGRRQSSGNTIYF
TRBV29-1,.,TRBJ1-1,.,TGCAGCGTTGAGCAGGTTCGCGCTTTCTTT,CSVEQVRAFF
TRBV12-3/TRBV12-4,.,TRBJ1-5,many,TGTGCCAGCAGTTTATTTCCGGGAGGTGGTCAGCCCCAGCATTTT,CASSLFPGGGQPQHF
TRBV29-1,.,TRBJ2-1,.,TGCAGCGTTGTTCCGTGGGGCTCCTACAATGAGCAGTTCTTC,CSVVPWGSYNEQFF
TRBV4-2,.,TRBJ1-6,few,TGTGCCAGCAGCCAAGAAAGTCGCCAGGGAGGAAATTCACCCCTCCACTTT,CASSQESRQGGNSPLHF
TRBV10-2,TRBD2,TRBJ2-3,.,TGCGCCATCAAGACTAGCGGGGTATCGGCAGATACGCAGTATTTT,CAIKTSGVSADTQYF
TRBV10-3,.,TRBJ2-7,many,TGTGCCATCAGTGATAGCGCCGGCTACGAGCAGTACTTC,CAISDSAGYEQYF
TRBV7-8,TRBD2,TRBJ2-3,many,TGTGCCAGCAGCTCGCTAGCGGCGAACACAGATACGCAGTATTTT,CASSSLAANTDTQYF
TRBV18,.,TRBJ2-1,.,TGTGCCAGCTCACCACCGGGACTTCGCTCCTACAATGAGCAGTTCTTC,CASSPPGLRSYNEQFF
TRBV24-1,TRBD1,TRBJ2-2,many,TGTGCCACCAGTGCCGATAACAGGGGCTATCCCGGGGAGCTGTTTTTT,CATSADNRGYPGELFF
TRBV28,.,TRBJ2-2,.,TGTGCCACCACTTTGGAGAGCCGCCCCATCGGGGAGCTGTTTTTT,CATTLESRPIGELFF
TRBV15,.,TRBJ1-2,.,TGTGCCACCAGCAGAGAGCTCAGGGGCTATGGCTACACCTTC,CATSRELRGYGYTF
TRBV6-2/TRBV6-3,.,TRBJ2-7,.,TGTGCCAGCAGTTACCGCCAGCTGGCCTACCTCCTTTACTACGAGCAGTACTTC,CASSYRQLAYLLYYEQYF
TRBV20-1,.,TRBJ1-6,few,TGCAGTGCTAGACCCCTACAGCCGAGCTCCTATAATTCACCCCTCCACTTT,CSARPLQPSSYNSPLHF
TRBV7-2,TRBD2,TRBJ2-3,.,TGTGCCAGCAGCCAATCCGGGACTAGAGAAGATACGCAGTATTTT,CASSQSGTREDTQYF
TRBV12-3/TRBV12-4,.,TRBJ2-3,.,TGTGCCAGCAGTTTAAGTATGGGAGGAGATACGCAGTATTTT,CASSLSMGGDTQYF